The rows below give T cell receptor beta chains drawn from one sample of a study of regulatory T cells in long-lasting Graves disease. Using its own MiXCR run on the multiplex PCR reads, TCRdb lists one record per CDR3 protein. The sample carries roughly 420,000 distinct CDR3 sequences, about a sixth recorded once. These data also formed part of another study, on T cells in Graves' hyperthyroidism and ophthalmopathy.

This sample comprised peripheral blood mononuclear cells (PBMCs), obtained at new diagnosis, from a patient treated with antithyroid drugs. These receptors were collected from a woman younger than 30 with Graves disease. Each CDR3 is given with its conserved first and last residue. The D gene is left open where the match is weak. Clone size is given for some rows only: seen once, a few or many times, or a class if the clone is expanded.

v_gene: TRBV12-3/TRBV12-4; d_gene: .; j_gene: TRBJ2-1; abundance: .; CDR3nt: TGTGCCAGCAGCATCGACAGAGAGCAGTTCTTC; CDR3aa: CASSIDREQFF
v_gene: TRBV9; d_gene: .; j_gene: TRBJ2-6; abundance: .; CDR3nt: TGTGCCAGCAGCGTAGACGGGTGGGCCAACGTCCTGACTTTC; CDR3aa: CASSVDGWANVLTF
v_gene: TRBV5-6; d_gene: .; j_gene: TRBJ2-3; abundance: .; CDR3nt: TGTGCCAGCAGCGCAGTGGTGGGCTCCACAGATACGCAGTATTTT; CDR3aa: CASSAVVGSTDTQYF
v_gene: TRBV6-5; d_gene: .; j_gene: TRBJ1-2; abundance: once; CDR3nt: TGTGCCAGCAGTTACGGAGGGGGTGGCTACACCTTC; CDR3aa: CASSYGGGGYTF
v_gene: TRBV6-1; d_gene: .; j_gene: TRBJ1-1; abundance: .; CDR3nt: TGTGCCAGCAGGAGCCAGGGACACCTGAACACTGAAGCTTTCTTT; CDR3aa: CASRSQGHLNTEAFF
v_gene: TRBV9; d_gene: TRBD2; j_gene: TRBJ2-7; abundance: many; CDR3nt: TGTGCCAGCAGTTTGACGACTAGCGGGTCCGGAGGCGAGCAGTACTTC; CDR3aa: CASSLTTSGSGGEQYF
v_gene: TRBV12-3/TRBV12-4; d_gene: TRBD2; j_gene: TRBJ2-1; abundance: many; CDR3nt: TGTGCCAGCAGGCCCGGGACTAGCGGGAGCTCCTACAATGAGCAGTTCTTC; CDR3aa: CASRPGTSGSSYNEQFF
v_gene: TRBV6-5; d_gene: .; j_gene: TRBJ2-5; abundance: many; CDR3nt: TGTGCCAGCAGTTACTCCGGGACACAAGAGACCCAGTACTTC; CDR3aa: CASSYSGTQETQYF
v_gene: TRBV20-1; d_gene: .; j_gene: TRBJ2-5; abundance: .; CDR3nt: TGCAGTGCTATAGGAGCGTCACCCGGGGACCAGTACTTC; CDR3aa: CSAIGASPGDQYF
v_gene: TRBV7-8; d_gene: TRBD1; j_gene: TRBJ1-5; abundance: many; CDR3nt: TGTGCCAGCAGCCGGGACAGCCCAACAAGGGGCAATCAGCCCCAGCATTTT; CDR3aa: CASSRDSPTRGNQPQHF
v_gene: TRBV27; d_gene: .; j_gene: TRBJ2-7; abundance: .; CDR3nt: TGTGCCAGCAGTTTATGGGGGGACACCTACGAGCAGTACTTC; CDR3aa: CASSLWGDTYEQYF
v_gene: TRBV18; d_gene: TRBD1; j_gene: TRBJ2-5; abundance: many; CDR3nt: TGTGCCAGCTCACCACCAGGGGGCGGCCGGGAGACCCAGTACTTC; CDR3aa: CASSPPGGGRETQYF
v_gene: TRBV4-1; d_gene: TRBD1; j_gene: TRBJ1-5; abundance: .; CDR3nt: TGCGCCAGCAGAGCCACTGAGACAGGGACAGAACAGCCCCAGCATTTT; CDR3aa: CASRATETGTEQPQHF
v_gene: TRBV15; d_gene: .; j_gene: TRBJ2-1; abundance: few; CDR3nt: TGTGCCACCAGCTCCGGACAAAGCTCCTACAATGAGCAGTTCTTC; CDR3aa: CATSSGQSSYNEQFF
v_gene: TRBV11-1; d_gene: .; j_gene: TRBJ2-7; abundance: many; CDR3nt: TGTGCCAGCAGCTTAACAGGTCCAGGCTACGAGCAGTACTTC; CDR3aa: CASSLTGPGYEQYF
v_gene: TRBV10-2; d_gene: .; j_gene: TRBJ2-2; abundance: few; CDR3nt: TGCGCCAGCAGCGTCTCGGGGTACACCGGGGAGCTGTTTTTT; CDR3aa: CASSVSGYTGELFF
v_gene: TRBV7-8; d_gene: .; j_gene: TRBJ2-5; abundance: many; CDR3nt: TGTGCCAGCAGCTTAGGGGTCGCTAACGGGGGAGAGACCCAGTACTTC; CDR3aa: CASSLGVANGGETQYF
v_gene: TRBV11-1; d_gene: .; j_gene: TRBJ2-1; abundance: few; CDR3nt: TGTGCCAGCAGCTTAGTCACAGAGACGACCAGGTTCTTC; CDR3aa: CASSLVTETTRFF
v_gene: TRBV19; d_gene: .; j_gene: TRBJ2-7; abundance: .; CDR3nt: TGTGCCAGTAGTAACTCTGTCTACGAGCAGTACTTC; CDR3aa: CASSNSVYEQYF
v_gene: TRBV5-1; d_gene: TRBD2; j_gene: TRBJ2-7; abundance: .; CDR3nt: TGCGCCAGCAGCTTGGGGACTAGCCGGGTCGACGAGCAGTACTTC; CDR3aa: CASSLGTSRVDEQYF
v_gene: TRBV5-5; d_gene: TRBD1; j_gene: TRBJ1-5; abundance: few; CDR3nt: TGTGCCAGCAGCTTGGTGGACAGGGGGAATCAGCCCCAGCATTTT; CDR3aa: CASSLVDRGNQPQHF
v_gene: TRBV18; d_gene: TRBD2; j_gene: TRBJ2-1; abundance: .; CDR3nt: TGTGCCAGCTCACCCAGAGCGGGAGCCCCGGGTGAGCAGTTCTTC; CDR3aa: CASSPRAGAPGEQFF
v_gene: TRBV28; d_gene: .; j_gene: TRBJ1-5; abundance: .; CDR3nt: TGTGCCAGCAGTTTATGGGAAGGGGCGAGCAATCAGCCCCAGCATTTT; CDR3aa: CASSLWEGASNQPQHF
v_gene: TRBV5-4; d_gene: .; j_gene: TRBJ1-1; abundance: .; CDR3nt: TGTGCCAGCAGCTCCTCGGCAGGGTTAATGAACACTGAAGCTTTCTTT; CDR3aa: CASSSSAGLMNTEAFF
v_gene: TRBV7-6; d_gene: TRBD2; j_gene: TRBJ2-3; abundance: many; CDR3nt: TGTGCCAGCAGCCCCATAGCGGGAGGGGTAGATACGCAGTATTTT; CDR3aa: CASSPIAGGVDTQYF
v_gene: TRBV12-3/TRBV12-4; d_gene: .; j_gene: TRBJ2-3; abundance: .; CDR3nt: TGTGCCAGCAACCCTCCAGACAGCACAGATACGCAGTATTTT; CDR3aa: CASNPPDSTDTQYF
v_gene: TRBV28; d_gene: .; j_gene: TRBJ2-2; abundance: many; CDR3nt: TGTGCCAGCCGAAATGAGCGGGCCACCGGGGAGCTGTTTTTT; CDR3aa: CASRNERATGELFF
v_gene: TRBV10-3; d_gene: .; j_gene: TRBJ2-1; abundance: few; CDR3nt: TGTGCCATCAGTGGGGGGGATGAGCAGTTCTTC; CDR3aa: CAISGGDEQFF
v_gene: TRBV27; d_gene: .; j_gene: TRBJ2-1; abundance: many; CDR3nt: TGTGCCAGCAGTTTACGGCGGAACAATGAGCAGTTCTTC; CDR3aa: CASSLRRNNEQFF
v_gene: TRBV5-1; d_gene: .; j_gene: TRBJ2-1; abundance: many; CDR3nt: TGCGCCAGCAGCTTTACGGGAGCCCAGAGCTCCTACAATGAGCAGTTCTTC; CDR3aa: CASSFTGAQSSYNEQFF
v_gene: TRBV20-1; d_gene: TRBD2; j_gene: TRBJ2-3; abundance: many; CDR3nt: TGCAGTGCAAAGGAGGGACTAGCGGGAGTTCTAGATACGCAGTATTTT; CDR3aa: CSAKEGLAGVLDTQYF
v_gene: TRBV29-1; d_gene: .; j_gene: TRBJ2-5; abundance: .; CDR3nt: TGCAGCGTTACAGCTGAACAGGGTAACCAAGAGACCCAGTACTTC; CDR3aa: CSVTAEQGNQETQYF
v_gene: TRBV5-1; d_gene: TRBD2; j_gene: TRBJ2-2; abundance: .; CDR3nt: TGCGCCAGCAGTGGAAGCGGGAGCGTCACCGGGGAGCTGTTTTTT; CDR3aa: CASSGSGSVTGELFF
v_gene: TRBV29-1; d_gene: TRBD1; j_gene: TRBJ2-2; abundance: .; CDR3nt: TGCAGCGTTGGCAGGGGGACCGGGGAGCTGTTTTTT; CDR3aa: CSVGRGTGELFF
v_gene: TRBV19; d_gene: .; j_gene: TRBJ2-2; abundance: few; CDR3nt: TGTGCCAGTAGTATAGATCGGAGCCTCTTCCCCGGGGAGCTGTTTTTT; CDR3aa: CASSIDRSLFPGELFF
v_gene: TRBV5-8; d_gene: .; j_gene: TRBJ2-1; abundance: .; CDR3nt: TGTGCCAGCAGCTTCCGGGTCAGTGAGCAGTTCTTC; CDR3aa: CASSFRVSEQFF
v_gene: TRBV6-1; d_gene: TRBD2; j_gene: TRBJ2-7; abundance: .; CDR3nt: TGTGCCAGCAAACTAGCCGGGACTAGCGGCTACGAGCAGTACTTC; CDR3aa: CASKLAGTSGYEQYF
v_gene: TRBV2; d_gene: TRBD1; j_gene: TRBJ2-6; abundance: many; CDR3nt: TGTGCCAGCAGGGGGGACAGGGGTTCAGCTGGGGCCAACGTCCTGACTTTC; CDR3aa: CASRGDRGSAGANVLTF
v_gene: TRBV7-2; d_gene: TRBD2; j_gene: TRBJ2-1; abundance: many; CDR3nt: TGTGCCAGCAGCTTTGGGGGGACTAGCGGGAGAGGGGTCTACAATGAGCAGTTCTTC; CDR3aa: CASSFGGTSGRGVYNEQFF
v_gene: TRBV5-1; d_gene: TRBD1; j_gene: TRBJ1-5; abundance: many; CDR3nt: TGCGCCAGCAGTACACAGGGGGCGAATCAGCCCCAGCATTTT; CDR3aa: CASSTQGANQPQHF
v_gene: TRBV14; d_gene: TRBD2; j_gene: TRBJ2-7; abundance: .; CDR3nt: TGTGCCAGCAGCTACCTTAGCGGGAGCTCCTACGAGCAGTACTTC; CDR3aa: CASSYLSGSSYEQYF
v_gene: TRBV5-1; d_gene: TRBD2; j_gene: TRBJ2-1; abundance: many; CDR3nt: TGCGCCAGCAGCTTGGAGAGCGGGAGGGGGATTGAGCAGTTCTTC; CDR3aa: CASSLESGRGIEQFF
v_gene: TRBV3-1; d_gene: .; j_gene: TRBJ2-5; abundance: many; CDR3nt: TGTGCCAGCAGCCCCCGACAACTCCAAGAGACCCAGTACTTC; CDR3aa: CASSPRQLQETQYF
v_gene: TRBV5-6; d_gene: .; j_gene: TRBJ1-3; abundance: .; CDR3nt: TGTGCCAGCAGCCGAACTATTTCTCGGCGCCAAAACACCATATATTTT; CDR3aa: CASSRTISRRQNTIYF
v_gene: TRBV20-1; d_gene: .; j_gene: TRBJ2-3; abundance: few; CDR3nt: TGCAGTTCGGGAGTGGTAGATACGCAGTATTTT; CDR3aa: CSSGVVDTQYF
v_gene: TRBV30; d_gene: .; j_gene: TRBJ2-1; abundance: many; CDR3nt: TGTGCCTGGAGTGTATCATATTATGAGCAGTTCTTC; CDR3aa: CAWSVSYYEQFF
v_gene: TRBV24-1; d_gene: TRBD2; j_gene: TRBJ2-1; abundance: .; CDR3nt: TGTGCCACCAGTGTCCCTAGCGGGAGTGTCGATGTGCAGTTCTTC; CDR3aa: CATSVPSGSVDVQFF
v_gene: TRBV5-1; d_gene: .; j_gene: TRBJ2-6; abundance: .; CDR3nt: TGCGCCAGCTCAACAGGGAGCTCTGGGGCCAACGTCCTGACTTTC; CDR3aa: CASSTGSSGANVLTF
v_gene: TRBV2; d_gene: .; j_gene: TRBJ2-2; abundance: .; CDR3nt: TGTGCCAGCAGTGAAGTTTCCAGGGGAGGCACCGGGGAGCTGTTTTTT; CDR3aa: CASSEVSRGGTGELFF
v_gene: TRBV7-9; d_gene: TRBD2; j_gene: TRBJ2-1; abundance: many; CDR3nt: TGTGCCAGCAGGACACTAGCGGATAACAATGAGCAGTTCTTC; CDR3aa: CASRTLADNNEQFF
v_gene: TRBV9; d_gene: .; j_gene: TRBJ2-1; abundance: few; CDR3nt: TGTGCCAGCAGCTCAGGCCCTAGCTCCTACAATGAGCAGTTCTTC; CDR3aa: CASSSGPSSYNEQFF
v_gene: TRBV7-8; d_gene: .; j_gene: TRBJ1-1; abundance: once; CDR3nt: TGTGCCAGCAGCTCCGGATTTTTAACTTTCTTT; CDR3aa: CASSSGFLTFF
v_gene: TRBV9; d_gene: TRBD1; j_gene: TRBJ1-3; abundance: many; CDR3nt: TGTGCCAGCAGCGCCGGACAGGGCTCTGGAAACACCATATATTTT; CDR3aa: CASSAGQGSGNTIYF
v_gene: TRBV6-1; d_gene: .; j_gene: TRBJ1-1; abundance: many; CDR3nt: TGTGCCAGCAGTGGCTTGGAGGCGATCACTGAAGCTTTCTTT; CDR3aa: CASSGLEAITEAFF
v_gene: TRBV7-3; d_gene: TRBD2; j_gene: TRBJ2-5; abundance: .; CDR3nt: TGTGCCAGCAGCCTCGCGGGAGGGAGTTCGGAGACCCAGTACTTC; CDR3aa: CASSLAGGSSETQYF
v_gene: TRBV12-3/TRBV12-4; d_gene: TRBD2; j_gene: TRBJ2-7; abundance: many; CDR3nt: TGTGCCAGCAGTTTTGCGGGAGGCCACCATAAATACGAGCAGTACTTC; CDR3aa: CASSFAGGHHKYEQYF
v_gene: TRBV6-1; d_gene: TRBD2; j_gene: TRBJ2-4; abundance: .; CDR3nt: TGTGCCAGCAACCTGGGGGGGACCTCGGCCAAAAACATTCAGTACTTC; CDR3aa: CASNLGGTSAKNIQYF
v_gene: TRBV27; d_gene: .; j_gene: TRBJ1-6; abundance: many; CDR3nt: TGTGCCAGCAGGGGATCTAGGAATTCACCCCTCCACTTT; CDR3aa: CASRGSRNSPLHF
v_gene: TRBV29-1; d_gene: TRBD2; j_gene: TRBJ2-1; abundance: .; CDR3nt: TGCAGCTCATCCCCAATTGCTAGCGGGCCCTACAATGAGCAGTTCTTC; CDR3aa: CSSSPIASGPYNEQFF